The 8 T cell receptor beta chains listed next were all sequenced from one sample in a study of long-term antiretroviral therapy in people with HIV. Version v3.0 of the immunoSEQ assay was performed at survey level. Clones were read by immunoSEQ multiplex PCR, and TCRdb kept only the in-frame ones, dropping some. The data contain 20,000 or so clones, 70% to 90% of them singletons. The source was unsorted PBMCs, collected 0.6 years after starting antiretroviral therapy. These receptor sequences come from a woman aged 18-29 years with HIV.

This sequence joins TRBV19 and TRBJ1-2; the match to TRBD1 covers 10 bases. The CDR3 is 16 amino acids. Germline assignment: CDR1 LNHDA and CDR2 SQIVND (reference sequence). Unmatched junction bases numbered 19, after V lost 10 bases and J lost 8 bases. The chain's CDR3 is CAIKPGQGGHYGGYTF. The CDR3 DNA sequence: TGTGCCATTAAACCCGGACAGGGGGGACACTACGGCGGCTACACCTTC.

As concerns this clone: Other nucleotide sequences from this sample produce the same CDR3. The rearrangement links TRBV7-9 to TRBJ1-3; D not resolved. Germline loops: CDR1 SEHNR, CDR2 FQNEAQ (reference sequence). Between the trimmed V and J ends, which lost 5 bases and 4 bases, there was a span of 6 bases. The CDR3 runs to 12 residues. DNA for the CDR3: TGTGCCAGCAGCCCCCCAGGAAACACCATATATTTT. Protein: CASSPPGNTIYF.

This chain connects TRBV9 to TRBJ2-1, with 9 bases lining up with TRBD1. CDR1 and CDR2 (germline): SGDLS, YYNGEE. The J segment lost 7 bases and the V segment lost 0 bases, leaving 5 bases of the junction unmatched. The CDR3 runs 15 residues. Here the CDR3 DNA reads TGTGCCAGCAGCGTAGGCCGGGACAGGGCAAATGAGCAGTTCTTC. Its protein product is CASSVGRDRANEQFF.

The rearrangement links TRBV10-3 to TRBJ2-1; 9 bases agree with TRBD2. V lost 0 bases and J lost 7; bases outside the gene matches: 10. Germline values: CDR1 ENHRY, CDR2 SYGVKD. The CDR3 spans 17 residues. The CDR3 sequence is CAISESRASGDSNEQFF. The CDR3 DNA is TGTGCCATCAGTGAGTCAAGGGCTAGCGGGGATAGTAATGAGCAGTTCTTC.

The chain is built from TRBV5-1 and TRBJ2-3, with 11 bases that match TRBD2. There are 16 residues in the CDR3. With V trimmed by 7 bases and J by 4 bases, 11 bases remained unmatched. Germline V gene lookup returns CDR1 SGHRS and CDR2 YFSETQ. CDR3 DNA sequence: TGCGCCAGCGGCCTAACTAGCGGGAGTACCGCAGATACGCAGTATTTT. It translates to CASGLTSGSTADTQYF.

DNA for the CDR3: TGTGCCAGTAGGCCTCTAGCGGGAGGGCCTAATGAGCAGTTCTTC. It specifies CASRPLAGGPNEQFF. The chain recombines TRBV19 with TRBJ2-1; 12 bases are shared with TRBD2. Trimming removed 6 bases from V and 7 bases from J; junction bases left unmatched: 7. The CDR3 covers 15 residues. Germline V gene data show CDR1 as LNHDA and CDR2 as SQIVND (reference sequence).

This clone occurred a few times. The rearrangement joins TRBV5-1 to TRBJ1-1; no clear D. Trimming pared 3 bases from V and 4 bases from J, leaving 4 bases between. This CDR3 region has 11 residues. Germline CDR1 reads SGHRS; CDR2 reads YFSETQ. The CDR3 reads CASSSFTEAFF. The CDR3 coding sequence is TGCGCCAGCAGCTCCTTCACTGAAGCTTTCTTT. Using reference TRBV5-1 and TRBJ1-1 for the parts outside the CDR3, the full variable domain is KAGVTQTPRYLIKTRGQQVTLSCSPISGHRSVSWYQQTPGQGLQFLFEYFSETQRNKGNFPGRFSGRQFSNSRSEMNVSTLELGDSALYLCASSSFTEAFFGQGTRLTVV.

This chain uses TRBV4-3 with TRBJ2-1, with D perhaps TRBD2 (5 bases). The V end lost 0 bases, the J end lost 3 bases, and 12 bases lay between the germline ends. The germline CDR1 and CDR2 sequences are LGHNA and YSLEER. The CDR3 is 16 residues long. In DNA, the CDR3 is TGCGCCAGCAGCCAAGATTATCAGCGGTACTACAATGAGCAGTTCTTC. As protein: CASSQDYQRYYNEQFF.